This TCR beta chain was sequenced in a study of cytomegalovirus exposure and HLA in healthy donors. Study outcomes and limitations: A later analysis revealed that TCR association rates differed between HLA loci, peaking at DRB1 and bottoming out at HLA-C.

PCR involved 60 Vbeta and 13 Jbeta primers. The protocol was immunoSEQ multiplex PCR, while the TCRdb copy is restricted to in-frame clones and leaves out a portion. The sample features about 130,000 clones, with roughly 2% in its top ten. In regard to this clone: Antigen: not known.

This receptor was identified in a woman aged 60-70 years in good health and CMV-seronegative. The sequencing input was PBMCs.

CDR3: CASSLRDSPRGYTF. The CDR3 region has the DNA TGTGCCAGCAGCTTACGGGACAGTCCTCGGGGCTACACCTTC. The chain uses TRBV7-9 and TRBJ1-2; 7 bases agree with TRBD1. The germline V gene has CDR1 SEHNR and CDR2 FQNEAQ (reference sequence). CDR3 size: 14 residues. Losses at the gene ends were 2 bases for V and 8 bases for J; bases not matched to a gene: 8.